A selection of T cell receptor beta chains follows, all from one sample in a study of vaccination and CD4 T cells after COVID-19. TCRdb reanalysed the PCR reads using MiXCR and keeps one entry per CDR3 protein. The repertoire has about 26,000 distinct CDR3 sequences, roughly 40% of them found once; the top ten carry about 11%. The antigens of these receptors remain unknown. Sequencing used CD4+ T cells from blood, cultured in vitro. These receptor sequences come from a human donor who had recovered from COVID-19. The CDR3 runs from the conserved cysteine through the conserved F or W. Clone sizes are given selectively: once, few, many, or a class where the clone is expanded.

clone_size: few; v_call: TRBV27; cdr3_aa: CASSFRGPTGGGYTF
clone_size: -; v_call: TRBV11-3; cdr3_aa: CASSLDSSRLETQYF
clone_size: -; v_call: TRBV24-1; cdr3_aa: CATSDPGVRGTDTQYF
clone_size: -; v_call: TRBV21-1; cdr3_aa: CASSKEGDSAKTDYGYTF
clone_size: -; v_call: TRBV6-1; cdr3_aa: CASSRFMYNSPLHF
clone_size: -; v_call: TRBV6-1; cdr3_aa: CATSPWGGVYEQYF
clone_size: few; v_call: TRBV7-2; cdr3_aa: CASSLASLASGDTQYF
clone_size: -; v_call: TRBV15; cdr3_aa: CATSRDGLQAEQYF
clone_size: -; v_call: TRBV5-1; cdr3_aa: CASSDSGTGWNYGYTF
clone_size: -; v_call: TRBV2; cdr3_aa: CASMRDTQYTGELFF
clone_size: -; v_call: TRBV5-4; cdr3_aa: CAPSTSGGSTDTQYF
clone_size: few; v_call: TRBV12-3/TRBV12-4; cdr3_aa: CASTPGLMYNEQFF
clone_size: -; v_call: TRBV20-1; cdr3_aa: CSARGDETNYGYTF
clone_size: few; v_call: TRBV7-9; cdr3_aa: CASSNPGQDSYEQYF
clone_size: -; v_call: TRBV12-3/TRBV12-4; cdr3_aa: CASRQQGSGNTIYF
clone_size: medium-sized; v_call: TRBV10-3; cdr3_aa: CAISLTGFEQYF
clone_size: -; v_call: TRBV4-3; cdr3_aa: CASSQEKGAPYEQYF
clone_size: few; v_call: TRBV7-3; cdr3_aa: CASGRGGANEQFF
clone_size: few; v_call: TRBV6-5; cdr3_aa: CASSYSGDTTYEQYF
clone_size: few; v_call: TRBV28; cdr3_aa: CASTEGFGWGRDTGELFF
clone_size: -; v_call: TRBV20-1; cdr3_aa: CSAKPTGTSGGRRVETQYF
clone_size: -; v_call: TRBV7-9; cdr3_aa: CASSFTGPQDEQYF
clone_size: medium-sized; v_call: TRBV20-1; cdr3_aa: CSARAGQGATGELFF
clone_size: few; v_call: TRBV7-8; cdr3_aa: CASSGGGGNSPLHF
clone_size: -; v_call: TRBV11-3; cdr3_aa: CASSSGLAGGGSYNEQFF
clone_size: -; v_call: TRBV20-1; cdr3_aa: CSARDENGYTF
clone_size: -; v_call: TRBV29-1; cdr3_aa: CSVARDRVADTQYF
clone_size: few; v_call: TRBV7-9; cdr3_aa: CASSWTGAGTEAFF
clone_size: -; v_call: TRBV15; cdr3_aa: CATSRESTGGVGEKLFF
clone_size: few; v_call: TRBV25-1; cdr3_aa: CASMRSTGGLSTGELFF
clone_size: -; v_call: TRBV27; cdr3_aa: CASSNLGILTDTQYF
clone_size: few; v_call: TRBV25-1; cdr3_aa: CASSEIGGNYGYTF
clone_size: -; v_call: TRBV5-6; cdr3_aa: CASSLARLSNVLTF
clone_size: few; v_call: TRBV20-1; cdr3_aa: CSASVRDRGPEAFF
clone_size: -; v_call: TRBV7-3; cdr3_aa: CASSLGPGANVLTF
clone_size: -; v_call: TRBV3-1; cdr3_aa: CASSQVLGAGELFF
clone_size: few; v_call: TRBV20-1; cdr3_aa: CSASREGGYSGNTIYF
clone_size: -; v_call: TRBV12-3/TRBV12-4; cdr3_aa: CASSGDRGNSPLHF
clone_size: -; v_call: TRBV5-1; cdr3_aa: CASSLAAASETQYF
clone_size: few; v_call: TRBV5-1; cdr3_aa: CASSPGQGAILGYTF
clone_size: few; v_call: TRBV6-1; cdr3_aa: CASSLDREWGNQPQHF
clone_size: few; v_call: TRBV5-4; cdr3_aa: CASSLAGSGSYEQYF
clone_size: -; v_call: TRBV20-1; cdr3_aa: CSARTHRGDYEQYF
clone_size: few; v_call: TRBV20-1; cdr3_aa: CSTTGNLRSPLHF
clone_size: -; v_call: TRBV6-5; cdr3_aa: CASSYQTVPEAFF
clone_size: -; v_call: TRBV20-1; cdr3_aa: CSAHPITSGGAKTQYF
clone_size: -; v_call: TRBV6-1; cdr3_aa: CASRSISGGSNQPQHF
clone_size: few; v_call: TRBV20-1; cdr3_aa: CSAHSVANSNQPQHF
clone_size: few; v_call: TRBV20-1; cdr3_aa: CSANPGGQLRNQPQHF
clone_size: -; v_call: TRBV28; cdr3_aa: CASSSPPGLYGYTF
clone_size: few; v_call: TRBV11-2; cdr3_aa: CASSLGIAETQYF